Here is one T cell receptor beta chain with its context. The data stem from a study of blood T cell repertoires in COVID-19. Study context: Specimens from acute and convalescent COVID-19 originated in the United States, Italy and Spain. In each case, the material was cDNA or gDNA derived from T cells, B-cell-depleted T cells, or PBMCs.

CDR3 length: 15 residues. CDR1 and CDR2 (germline): SGHRS, YFSETQ. The V end lost 2 bases, the J end lost 4 bases, and 15 bases lay between the germline ends. Profiling relied on immunoSEQ multiplex PCR, and the TCRdb table lists in-frame clones only, not all of them. The sample carries about 260,000 clones, roughly 90% recorded once. The origin of this receptor is a human donor in a cohort sampled during active COVID-19. The sample taken for sequencing was peripheral blood. This sequence joins TRBV5-1 and TRBJ1-2, with D possibly being TRBD1 (5 bases). The CDR3 here is CASSFMGQDAYGYTF. The CDR3 DNA sequence: TGCGCCAGCAGCTTTATGGGGCAGGACGCCTATGGCTACACCTTC.